Listed below are T cell receptor beta chains from one sample, sequenced in a study of blood T cell repertoires in COVID-19. Sequenced by immunoSEQ multiplex PCR; TCRdb stores in-frame clones only, minus some. The sample lists around 140,000 clones; approximately 89% were seen once. The material sequenced was peripheral blood. All receptors derive from a human donor in a cohort sampled during active COVID-19. The CDR3 runs from the conserved cysteine through the conserved F or W. A D gene is named only where the DNA matches it firmly. Clone sizes are given selectively: once, few, many, or a class where the clone is expanded.

D gene: -
CDR3 length: 17
V gene: TRBV4-2
clone size: -
J gene: TRBJ1-2
CDR3 protein: CASSQGTRAGDPYGYTF
CDR3 DNA: TGTGCCAGCAGCCAAGGGACACGGGCAGGGGACCCCTATGGCTACACCTTC

D gene: -
CDR3 length: 19
V gene: TRBV14
clone size: -
J gene: TRBJ2-1
CDR3 protein: CASSQYWLGLSDSYNEQFF
CDR3 DNA: TGTGCCAGCAGCCAATATTGGTTGGGCCTTTCAGATTCCTACAATGAGCAGTTCTTC

D gene: TRBD1
CDR3 length: 15
V gene: TRBV11-2
clone size: -
J gene: TRBJ2-7
CDR3 protein: CASSPAGTASYEQYF
CDR3 DNA: TGTGCCAGCAGCCCTGCCGGGACAGCCTCCTACGAGCAGTACTTC

D gene: TRBD1
CDR3 length: 15
V gene: TRBV2
clone size: -
J gene: TRBJ2-2
CDR3 protein: CATRTGTGDTGELFF
CDR3 DNA: TGTGCCACCAGAACCGGGACAGGGGACACCGGGGAGCTGTTTTTT

D gene: TRBD1
CDR3 length: 16
V gene: TRBV5-6
clone size: -
J gene: TRBJ2-3
CDR3 protein: CASSLPGQGATDTQYF
CDR3 DNA: TGTGCCAGCAGCCTACCGGGACAGGGGGCCACAGATACGCAGTATTTT

D gene: TRBD1
CDR3 length: 12
V gene: TRBV18
clone size: -
J gene: TRBJ2-7
CDR3 protein: CASSPDRDEQYF
CDR3 DNA: TGTGCCAGCTCACCGGACAGGGACGAGCAGTACTTC

D gene: TRBD2
CDR3 length: 17
V gene: TRBV7-8
clone size: -
J gene: TRBJ2-7
CDR3 protein: CASSPGLAGANSYEQYF
CDR3 DNA: TGTGCCAGCAGCCCAGGACTAGCGGGGGCCAACTCCTACGAGCAGTACTTC

D gene: -
CDR3 length: 15
V gene: TRBV28
clone size: -
J gene: TRBJ1-1
CDR3 protein: CASSFSSRVVREAFF
CDR3 DNA: TGTGCCAGCAGTTTTTCTTCCAGGGTGGTTAGGGAAGCTTTCTTT

D gene: -
CDR3 length: 13
V gene: TRBV5-3
clone size: -
J gene: TRBJ2-5
CDR3 protein: CARSLGQRETQYF
CDR3 DNA: TGTGCCAGAAGCTTAGGCCAGCGGGAGACCCAGTACTTC

D gene: TRBD1
CDR3 length: 14
V gene: TRBV19
clone size: -
J gene: TRBJ2-2
CDR3 protein: CASRSGGAGGELFF
CDR3 DNA: TGTGCCAGTAGGTCAGGGGGCGCTGGCGGGGAGCTGTTTTTT

D gene: -
CDR3 length: 15
V gene: TRBV27
clone size: few
J gene: TRBJ2-3
CDR3 protein: CASSFTDGITDTQYF
CDR3 DNA: TGTGCCAGCAGTTTCACAGACGGAATCACAGATACGCAGTATTTT

D gene: TRBD1
CDR3 length: 16
V gene: TRBV5-1
clone size: once
J gene: TRBJ2-4
CDR3 protein: CASSPTGGTAKNIQYF
CDR3 DNA: TGCGCCAGCAGCCCCACAGGGGGTACGGCCAAAAACATTCAGTACTTC

D gene: TRBD1
CDR3 length: 14
V gene: TRBV5-6
clone size: -
J gene: TRBJ1-5
CDR3 protein: CASSLTGVGQPQHF
CDR3 DNA: TGTGCCAGCAGCTTGACAGGGGTAGGTCAGCCCCAGCATTTT

D gene: TRBD2
CDR3 length: 16
V gene: TRBV11-2
clone size: -
J gene: TRBJ2-3
CDR3 protein: CASSSTSGARTDTQYF
CDR3 DNA: TGTGCCAGCAGCTCGACTAGCGGGGCGAGGACAGATACGCAGTATTTT

D gene: TRBD2
CDR3 length: 15
V gene: TRBV3-1/TRBV3-2
clone size: -
J gene: TRBJ2-2
CDR3 protein: CASSQASGNTGELFF
CDR3 DNA: TGTGCCAGCAGCCAGGCTAGCGGAAACACCGGGGAGCTGTTTTTT

D gene: -
CDR3 length: 13
V gene: TRBV12-3/TRBV12-4
clone size: -
J gene: TRBJ1-5
CDR3 protein: CASTIDSNQPQHF
CDR3 DNA: TGTGCCAGCACCATAGATAGCAATCAGCCCCAGCATTTT

D gene: -
CDR3 length: 14
V gene: TRBV5-1
clone size: -
J gene: TRBJ1-1
CDR3 protein: CASSTDRLNTEAFF
CDR3 DNA: TGCGCCAGCAGTACAGACAGGCTGAACACTGAAGCTTTCTTT

D gene: -
CDR3 length: 16
V gene: TRBV5-1
clone size: -
J gene: TRBJ1-5
CDR3 protein: CASSPGTSIGNQPQHF
CDR3 DNA: TGCGCCAGCAGTCCCGGGACTAGCATTGGCAATCAGCCCCAGCATTTT

D gene: -
CDR3 length: 12
V gene: TRBV9
clone size: -
J gene: TRBJ2-2
CDR3 protein: CASSLHTGELFF
CDR3 DNA: TGTGCCAGCAGCCTCCACACCGGGGAGCTGTTTTTT

D gene: -
CDR3 length: 14
V gene: TRBV7-2
clone size: -
J gene: TRBJ2-3
CDR3 protein: CASSLMGPLDTQYF
CDR3 DNA: TGTGCCAGCAGCTTAATGGGGCCCTTAGATACGCAGTATTTT

D gene: TRBD1
CDR3 length: 13
V gene: TRBV29-1
clone size: -
J gene: TRBJ1-1
CDR3 protein: CSVPRTGGTEAFF
CDR3 DNA: TGCAGCGTCCCTAGGACAGGGGGAACTGAAGCTTTCTTT

D gene: -
CDR3 length: 14
V gene: TRBV7-9
clone size: -
J gene: TRBJ2-3
CDR3 protein: CASSKGRSTDTQYF
CDR3 DNA: TGTGCCAGCAGCAAAGGGCGGAGCACAGATACGCAGTATTTT

D gene: TRBD2
CDR3 length: 14
V gene: TRBV5-4
clone size: -
J gene: TRBJ2-7
CDR3 protein: CASSSSGGISEQYF
CDR3 DNA: TGTGCCAGCAGCTCCTCGGGGGGTATTTCCGAGCAGTACTTC

D gene: TRBD2
CDR3 length: 17
V gene: TRBV27
clone size: once
J gene: TRBJ2-7
CDR3 protein: CASSISPPGLVSHEQYF
CDR3 DNA: TGTGCCAGCAGTATAAGCCCCCCGGGACTAGTTTCCCACGAGCAGTACTTC

D gene: TRBD1
CDR3 length: 15
V gene: TRBV11-2
clone size: -
J gene: TRBJ2-3
CDR3 protein: CASSLYGQGTDTQYF
CDR3 DNA: TGTGCCAGCAGCTTATATGGACAGGGGACAGATACGCAGTATTTT

D gene: -
CDR3 length: 16
V gene: TRBV18
clone size: -
J gene: TRBJ1-4
CDR3 protein: CASSPLGEATNEKLFF
CDR3 DNA: TGTGCCAGCTCACCCCTCGGGGAAGCAACTAATGAAAAACTGTTTTTT

D gene: TRBD1
CDR3 length: 14
V gene: TRBV7-2
clone size: -
J gene: TRBJ1-1
CDR3 protein: CASSLVTGGTEAFF
CDR3 DNA: TGTGCCAGCAGCTTAGTGACAGGGGGCACTGAAGCTTTCTTT

D gene: TRBD1
CDR3 length: 14
V gene: TRBV7-9
clone size: -
J gene: TRBJ1-2
CDR3 protein: CASSLEDREYGYTF
CDR3 DNA: TGTGCCAGCAGCTTAGAAGACAGGGAATATGGCTACACCTTC

D gene: -
CDR3 length: 14
V gene: TRBV9
clone size: -
J gene: TRBJ2-5
CDR3 protein: CASSEQVIQETQYF
CDR3 DNA: TGTGCCAGCAGCGAACAGGTGATCCAAGAGACCCAGTACTTC

D gene: -
CDR3 length: 13
V gene: TRBV7-9
clone size: -
J gene: TRBJ2-2
CDR3 protein: CASSLQVAGELFF
CDR3 DNA: TGTGCCAGCAGCTTACAGGTTGCCGGGGAGCTGTTTTTT

D gene: -
CDR3 length: 14
V gene: TRBV2
clone size: -
J gene: TRBJ1-1
CDR3 protein: CASSDLVADTEAFF
CDR3 DNA: TGTGCCAGCAGTGATCTGGTGGCAGACACTGAAGCTTTCTTT

D gene: TRBD1
CDR3 length: 14
V gene: TRBV5-1
clone size: -
J gene: TRBJ2-5
CDR3 protein: CASSMGTGGETQYF
CDR3 DNA: TGCGCCAGCAGCATGGGGACAGGGGGGGAGACCCAGTACTTC

D gene: TRBD1
CDR3 length: 13
V gene: TRBV5-1
clone size: -
J gene: TRBJ2-7
CDR3 protein: CASSFGTDYEQYF
CDR3 DNA: TGCGCCAGCAGCTTTGGGACAGACTACGAGCAGTACTTC

D gene: TRBD2
CDR3 length: 18
V gene: TRBV3-1/TRBV3-2
clone size: once
J gene: TRBJ2-5
CDR3 protein: CASSQGELAGGRGETQYF
CDR3 DNA: TGTGCCAGCAGCCAAGGGGAACTAGCGGGGGGAAGGGGAGAGACCCAGTACTTC

D gene: TRBD2
CDR3 length: 15
V gene: TRBV6-5
clone size: -
J gene: TRBJ2-7
CDR3 protein: CASSYGRGVSYEQYF
CDR3 DNA: TGTGCCAGCAGTTACGGGCGGGGGGTTTCCTACGAGCAGTACTTC

D gene: -
CDR3 length: 13
V gene: TRBV7-6
clone size: -
J gene: TRBJ1-5
CDR3 protein: CASSSNSNQPQHF
CDR3 DNA: TGTGCCAGCAGCTCAAATAGCAATCAGCCCCAGCATTTT

D gene: -
CDR3 length: 15
V gene: TRBV30
clone size: -
J gene: TRBJ2-2
CDR3 protein: CAWSILVSNTGELFF
CDR3 DNA: TGTGCCTGGAGTATATTAGTTTCGAACACCGGGGAGCTGTTTTTT

D gene: -
CDR3 length: 16
V gene: TRBV6-2/TRBV6-3
clone size: -
J gene: TRBJ1-5
CDR3 protein: CASSRPRSGPGSAQHF
CDR3 DNA: TGTGCCAGCAGCCGCCCCCGGTCAGGGCCTGGCTCAGCCCAGCATTTT

D gene: -
CDR3 length: 18
V gene: TRBV7-6
clone size: -
J gene: TRBJ1-6
CDR3 protein: CASSLEAGGSAYNSPLHF
CDR3 DNA: TGTGCCAGCAGCTTAGAGGCGGGGGGCAGCGCCTATAATTCACCCCTCCACTTT

D gene: -
CDR3 length: 14
V gene: TRBV6-2/TRBV6-3
clone size: -
J gene: TRBJ2-7
CDR3 protein: CASSALTGTTEQYF
CDR3 DNA: TGTGCCAGCAGTGCCTTAACCGGGACAACCGAGCAGTACTTC

D gene: -
CDR3 length: 14
V gene: TRBV6-5
clone size: few
J gene: TRBJ1-3
CDR3 protein: CASSQQVSGNTIYF
CDR3 DNA: TGTGCCAGCAGTCAACAGGTTTCTGGAAACACCATATATTTT

D gene: TRBD2
CDR3 length: 15
V gene: TRBV5-1
clone size: -
J gene: TRBJ2-7
CDR3 protein: CASSGGGAGSYEQYF
CDR3 DNA: TGCGCCAGCAGCGGGGGAGGGGCTGGCTCCTACGAGCAGTACTTC

D gene: TRBD1
CDR3 length: 14
V gene: TRBV5-6
clone size: few
J gene: TRBJ2-7
CDR3 protein: CASSVTGGPYEQYF
CDR3 DNA: TGTGCCAGCAGCGTGACAGGGGGCCCTTACGAGCAGTACTTC

D gene: TRBD1
CDR3 length: 13
V gene: TRBV19
clone size: -
J gene: TRBJ1-2
CDR3 protein: CASSPGQGYGYTF
CDR3 DNA: TGTGCCAGTAGTCCGGGACAGGGGTATGGCTACACCTTC

D gene: -
CDR3 length: 15
V gene: TRBV5-6
clone size: -
J gene: TRBJ1-1
CDR3 protein: CASSFIRTDDTEAFF
CDR3 DNA: TGTGCCAGCAGCTTCATCCGGACAGATGACACTGAAGCTTTCTTT

D gene: TRBD1
CDR3 length: 16
V gene: TRBV19
clone size: -
J gene: TRBJ1-1
CDR3 protein: CASSDRDPTRNTEAFF
CDR3 DNA: TGTGCCAGTAGTGACAGGGACCCGACCCGCAACACTGAAGCTTTCTTT

D gene: TRBD1
CDR3 length: 15
V gene: TRBV5-1
clone size: -
J gene: TRBJ1-2
CDR3 protein: CASSPRQGGGYGYTF
CDR3 DNA: TGCGCCAGCAGCCCCCGACAGGGCGGGGGGTATGGCTACACCTTC

D gene: -
CDR3 length: 15
V gene: TRBV3-1/TRBV3-2
clone size: -
J gene: TRBJ1-2
CDR3 protein: CASSQVLDSPYGYTF
CDR3 DNA: TGTGCCAGCAGCCAAGTCCTGGACAGCCCCTATGGCTACACCTTC

D gene: -
CDR3 length: 15
V gene: TRBV29-1
clone size: -
J gene: TRBJ2-7
CDR3 protein: CSVEGQGKGPYEQYF
CDR3 DNA: TGCAGCGTTGAAGGGCAGGGTAAAGGACCGTACGAGCAGTACTTC

D gene: -
CDR3 length: 13
V gene: TRBV19
clone size: -
J gene: TRBJ1-6
CDR3 protein: CASSAGKESPLHF
CDR3 DNA: TGTGCCAGTTCGGCAGGGAAGGAATCACCCCTCCACTTT

D gene: -
CDR3 length: 15
V gene: TRBV11-2
clone size: -
J gene: TRBJ2-5
CDR3 protein: CASSAAGGSQETQYF
CDR3 DNA: TGTGCCAGCAGCGCTGCAGGCGGGTCACAAGAGACCCAGTACTTC

D gene: -
CDR3 length: 15
V gene: TRBV19
clone size: -
J gene: TRBJ1-5
CDR3 protein: CASSIWTVNNQPQHF
CDR3 DNA: TGTGCCAGTAGTATTTGGACAGTAAACAATCAGCCCCAGCATTTT

D gene: TRBD1
CDR3 length: 14
V gene: TRBV6-5
clone size: -
J gene: TRBJ1-2
CDR3 protein: CASSHDRGNYGYTF
CDR3 DNA: TGTGCCAGCAGCCATGACAGGGGCAACTATGGCTACACCTTC

D gene: TRBD1
CDR3 length: 14
V gene: TRBV2
clone size: -
J gene: TRBJ1-6
CDR3 protein: CASRAGTANSPLHF
CDR3 DNA: TGTGCCAGCAGAGCCGGGACAGCAAATTCACCCCTCCACTTT

D gene: -
CDR3 length: 11
V gene: TRBV14
clone size: -
J gene: TRBJ1-2
CDR3 protein: CASSQAMGYTF
CDR3 DNA: TGTGCCAGCAGCCAAGCTATGGGCTACACCTTC

D gene: TRBD2
CDR3 length: 16
V gene: TRBV2
clone size: -
J gene: TRBJ2-5
CDR3 protein: CASSLGGAGGQETQYF
CDR3 DNA: TGTGCCAGCAGTCTTGGCGGGGCGGGGGGACAAGAGACCCAGTACTTC

D gene: TRBD1
CDR3 length: 15
V gene: TRBV7-6
clone size: -
J gene: TRBJ2-2
CDR3 protein: CASSKRTGHTGELFF
CDR3 DNA: TGTGCCAGCAGCAAACGGACAGGGCACACCGGGGAGCTGTTTTTT

D gene: -
CDR3 length: 21
V gene: TRBV3-1/TRBV3-2
clone size: -
J gene: TRBJ1-5
CDR3 protein: CASSQVPFAGIGAGGNQPQHF
CDR3 DNA: TGTGCCAGCAGCCAAGTCCCTTTCGCAGGCATAGGCGCAGGCGGCAATCAGCCCCAGCATTTT

D gene: -
CDR3 length: 15
V gene: TRBV10-3
clone size: -
J gene: TRBJ2-3
CDR3 protein: CAISGVQGTADTQYF
CDR3 DNA: TGTGCCATCAGCGGAGTACAGGGCACCGCAGATACGCAGTATTTT

D gene: -
CDR3 length: 12
V gene: TRBV29-1
clone size: -
J gene: TRBJ1-1
CDR3 protein: CSGGNMNTEAFF
CDR3 DNA: TGCAGCGGCGGGAACATGAACACTGAAGCTTTCTTT